This TCR beta chain was captured by sequencing in a study of blood T cell repertoires in COVID-19 (dated by TCRdb to 2019 to 2021). About the full investigation: The collaborator samples originated in the United States, Italy and Spain and spanned the acute and convalescent phases of COVID-19. The samples were drawn from the first 160 participants of the ongoing ImmuneRACE study and from roughly 1,300 subjects provided by 6 global collaborators. Deeply sampled blood TCRbeta repertoires from subjects exposed to, actively infected with, or recovered from COVID-19 were included in the dataset. The material from the prospective study consisted of cDNA or gDNA derived from T cells, B-cell-depleted T cells, or PBMCs. Where available, HLA class I and class II types were obtained from metadata supplied by the sample provider rather than from assay-based typing. Sample metadata almost always included a de-identified subject ID, COVID-19 status, age in years and sex. The repertoires were made available in a free public database intended to serve as a resource for research on the immune response to SARS-CoV-2. Overall study results and their limits: Clinical and demographic metadata were provided uncurated, with the amount varying by source and participant.

TCRbeta CDR3 regions were amplified from genomic DNA using the immunoSEQ Assay, a bias-controlled multiplex PCR. The paper's processing steps were these. Nucleated cell counts per sample were estimated from amplification of reference gene primers within the assay. To quantify the absolute abundance of each unique TCRbeta CDR3 rearrangement, sequence reads were collapsed and filtered. Productive Simpson clonality was computed per sample as the square root of Simpson's diversity index over productive rearrangements. The table comes from immuneACCESS by way of TCRdb, which keeps in-frame sequences with V and J called. Part of the clones is missing from these tables; in studies checked, under half for an unresolved V gene and the rest for unknown reasons. V, J and clone size reflect that table, while D and trimming were determined from the DNA. Present in this sample are approximately 200,000 clones, around 90% of which were seen just once. The ten largest clonotypes hold approximately 2.6% of the sample.

With regard to this clone: The target of this receptor is not known. No much larger clonotype is one base removed from it; base qualities were not supplied.

One collaborating source in Seattle enrolled patients while the patients were actively infected and followed the patients over time throughout the course of disease. Collaborating institutions collected whole blood in K2EDTA tubes following their own protocols. For TCRbeta analysis, collaborators shipped samples as frozen whole blood, isolated PBMCs, or DNA extracted from either of those sample types. Based on the germline V gene (reference sequence), the CDR1 and CDR2 sequences are MNHEY and SMNVEV. The CDR3 spans 17 residues, from the cysteine through the phenylalanine. The DNA shown is the 51-base CDR3, in frame from base 1. V and J are trimmed by 2 bases and 3 bases, and the gene matches miss 10 bases of the junction.

This chain is built from TRBV27 and TRBJ2-3, with 8 bases in between that match TRBD2. Input material: peripheral blood. The TCR was taken from a young man with COVID-19, enrolled during active disease. The CDR3 loop reads CASSLTGGPRRTDTQYF. In nucleotide form, the sequence is TGTGCCAGCAGTTTAACGGGGGGGCCTAGGAGAACAGATACGCAGTATTTT.